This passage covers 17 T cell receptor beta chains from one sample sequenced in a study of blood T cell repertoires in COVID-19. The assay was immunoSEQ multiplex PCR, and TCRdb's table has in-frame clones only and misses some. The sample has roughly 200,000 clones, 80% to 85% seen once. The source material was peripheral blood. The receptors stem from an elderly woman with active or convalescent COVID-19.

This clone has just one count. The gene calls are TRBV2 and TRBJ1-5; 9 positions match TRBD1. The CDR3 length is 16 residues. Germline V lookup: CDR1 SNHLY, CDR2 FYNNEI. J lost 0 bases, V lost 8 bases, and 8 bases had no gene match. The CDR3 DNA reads TGTGCCAGCCGGACAGGGGCCGGGTATAGCAATCAGCCCCAGCATTTT. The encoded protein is CASRTGAGYSNQPQHF.

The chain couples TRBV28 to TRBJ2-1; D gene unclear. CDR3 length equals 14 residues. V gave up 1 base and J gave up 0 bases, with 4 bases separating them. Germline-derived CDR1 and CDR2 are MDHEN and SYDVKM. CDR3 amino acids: CASSLYGSYNEQFF. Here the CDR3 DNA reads TGTGCCAGCAGTTTATACGGCTCCTACAATGAGCAGTTCTTC. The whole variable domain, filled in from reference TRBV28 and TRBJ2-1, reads DVKVTQSSRYLVKRTGEKVFLECVQDMDHENMFWYRQDPGLGLRLIYFSYDVKMKEKGDIPEGYSVSREKKERFSLILESASTNQTSMYLCASSLYGSYNEQFFGPGTRLTVL.

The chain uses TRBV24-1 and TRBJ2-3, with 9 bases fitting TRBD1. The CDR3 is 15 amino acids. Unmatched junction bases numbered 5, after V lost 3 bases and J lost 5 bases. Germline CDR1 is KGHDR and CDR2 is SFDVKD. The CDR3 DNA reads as TGTGCCACCAGTGATAGGGACAGGGCGAAAGATACGCAGTATTTT. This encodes CATSDRDRAKDTQYF.

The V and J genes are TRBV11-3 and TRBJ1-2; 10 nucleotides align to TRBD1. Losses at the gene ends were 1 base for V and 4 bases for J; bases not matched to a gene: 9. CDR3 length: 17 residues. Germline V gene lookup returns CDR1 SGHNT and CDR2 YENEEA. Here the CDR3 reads CASSLVRTGGTPYGYTF. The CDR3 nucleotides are TGTGCCAGCAGCTTAGTTCGGACAGGGGGGACCCCCTATGGCTACACCTTC.

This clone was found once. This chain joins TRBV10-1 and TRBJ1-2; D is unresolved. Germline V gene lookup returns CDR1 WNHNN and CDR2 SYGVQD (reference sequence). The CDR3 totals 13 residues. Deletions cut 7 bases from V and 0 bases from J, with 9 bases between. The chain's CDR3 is CASTSGPNYGYTF. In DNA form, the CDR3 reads TGCGCCAGCACCTCGGGTCCTAACTATGGCTACACCTTC.

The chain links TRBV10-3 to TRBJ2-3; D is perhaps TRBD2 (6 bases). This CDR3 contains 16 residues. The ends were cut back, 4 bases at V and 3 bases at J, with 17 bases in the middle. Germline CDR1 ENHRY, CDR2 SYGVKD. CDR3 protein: CAISGGAMGGTDTQYF. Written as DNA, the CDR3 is TGTGCCATCAGTGGGGGAGCGATGGGGGGTACAGATACGCAGTATTTT.

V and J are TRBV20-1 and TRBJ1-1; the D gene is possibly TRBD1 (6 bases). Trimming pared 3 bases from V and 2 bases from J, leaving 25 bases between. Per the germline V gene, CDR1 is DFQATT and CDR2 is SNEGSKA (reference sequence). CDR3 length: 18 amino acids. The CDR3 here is CSASRPRGMSGENTEAFF. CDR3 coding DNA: TGCAGTGCTAGTCGTCCTAGGGGGATGTCGGGCGAAAACACTGAAGCTTTCTTT.

CDR3 loop: CSVKQGSGANVLTF. The CDR3 nucleotides are TGCAGCGTTAAGCAGGGCTCTGGGGCCAACGTCCTGACTTTC. The chain recombines TRBV29-1 with TRBJ2-6; a possible D gene is TRBD1 (5 bases). The V gene's germline CDR1 is SQVTM and CDR2 ANQGSEA. This CDR3 has 14 residues. V shed 5 bases and J shed 0 bases, with 8 bases lying between them.

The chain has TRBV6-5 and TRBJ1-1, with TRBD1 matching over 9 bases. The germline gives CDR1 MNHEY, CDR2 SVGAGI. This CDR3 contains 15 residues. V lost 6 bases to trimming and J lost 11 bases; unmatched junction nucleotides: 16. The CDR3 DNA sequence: TGTGCCAGCAGAGTTGGACAGGGGATGAACACTTGGGCTTTCTTT. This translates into CASRVGQGMNTWAFF.

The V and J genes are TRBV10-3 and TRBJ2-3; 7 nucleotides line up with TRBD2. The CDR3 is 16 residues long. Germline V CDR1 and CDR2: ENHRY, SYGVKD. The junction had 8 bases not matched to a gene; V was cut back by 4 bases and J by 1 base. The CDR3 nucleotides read TGTGCCATCAGTGCCCGGGGGGTTCAGGGCACAGATACGCAGTATTTT. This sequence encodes CAISARGVQGTDTQYF.

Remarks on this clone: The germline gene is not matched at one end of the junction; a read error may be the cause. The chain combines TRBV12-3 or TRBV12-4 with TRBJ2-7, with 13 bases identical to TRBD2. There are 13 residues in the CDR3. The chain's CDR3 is CASSLHLGLAGFF. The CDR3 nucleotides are TGTGCCAGCAGTTTACATCTGGGACTAGCGGGGTTCTTC.

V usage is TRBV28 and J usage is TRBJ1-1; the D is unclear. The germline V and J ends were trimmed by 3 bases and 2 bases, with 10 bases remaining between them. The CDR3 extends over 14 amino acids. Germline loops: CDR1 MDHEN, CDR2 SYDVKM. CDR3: CASSLWQSNTEAFF. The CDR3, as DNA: TGTGCCAGCAGTTTGTGGCAGTCAAACACTGAAGCTTTCTTT.

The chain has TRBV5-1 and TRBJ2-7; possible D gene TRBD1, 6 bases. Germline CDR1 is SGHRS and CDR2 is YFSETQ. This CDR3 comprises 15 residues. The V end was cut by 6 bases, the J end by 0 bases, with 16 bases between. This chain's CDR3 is CASNRASSYSYEQYF. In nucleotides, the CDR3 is TGCGCCAGCAACAGGGCTTCGAGCTACTCCTACGAGCAGTACTTC.

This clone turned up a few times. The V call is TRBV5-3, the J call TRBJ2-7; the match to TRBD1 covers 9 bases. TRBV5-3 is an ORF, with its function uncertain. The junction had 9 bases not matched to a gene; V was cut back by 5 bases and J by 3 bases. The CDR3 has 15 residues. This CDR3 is CARRLPGTGYYEQYF. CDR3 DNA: TGTGCCAGAAGGTTACCCGGGACAGGGTACTACGAGCAGTACTTC.

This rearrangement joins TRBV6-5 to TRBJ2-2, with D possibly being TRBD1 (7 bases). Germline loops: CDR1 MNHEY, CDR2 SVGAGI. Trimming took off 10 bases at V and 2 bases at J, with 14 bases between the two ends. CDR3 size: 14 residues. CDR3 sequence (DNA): TGTGCCACCGGGGGACAGACTAACACCGGGGAGCTGTTTTTT. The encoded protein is CATGGQTNTGELFF.

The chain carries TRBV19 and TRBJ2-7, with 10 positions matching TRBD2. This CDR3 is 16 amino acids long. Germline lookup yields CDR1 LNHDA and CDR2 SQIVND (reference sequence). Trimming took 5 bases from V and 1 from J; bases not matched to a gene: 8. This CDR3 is CASSEDKLAGSYEQYF. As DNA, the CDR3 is TGTGCCAGTAGTGAGGACAAACTAGCGGGGTCCTACGAGCAGTACTTC. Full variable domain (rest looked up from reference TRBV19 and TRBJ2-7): DGGITQSPKYLFRKEGQNVTLSCEQNLNHDAMYWYRQDPGQGLRLIYYSQIVNDFQKGDIAEGYSVSREKKESFPLTVTSAQKNPTAFYLCASSEDKLAGSYEQYFGPGTRLTVT.

Here the CDR3 reads CASSLPLLGGQFF. The CDR3 nucleotides read TGTGCCAGCAGCTTGCCCCTACTAGGTGGGCAGTTCTTC. This chain uses TRBV5-6 with TRBJ2-1; D might be TRBD2 (5 bases). The germline V gene encodes CDR1 SGHDT and CDR2 YYEEEE. V lost 1 base to trimming and J lost 12 bases, with 14 bases between them. This CDR3 contains 13 residues.